A single sample gave rise to the 31 T cell receptor beta chains below, sequenced in a study of shared clonotypes between healthy human individuals. Produced via immunoSEQ multiplex PCR; TCRdb's table is partial and in-frame only. The table records around 690,000 clones, 90% of them present only once. Sequencing used memory CD8+ T cells from PBMCs. Noted subset: CD45RO+ cells pooled with CCR7-negative TemRA cells. The receptors shown here come from a man aged 18 to 30 in good health. Some clones in this sample may be carry-over from other donors' samples.

The rearrangement joins TRBV10-3 to TRBJ2-1; 11 bases align to TRBD2. From germline, CDR1 is ENHRY and CDR2 SYGVKD. The CDR3 length is 17 residues. Losses at the gene ends were 6 bases for V and 7 bases for J; bases not matched to a gene: 14. The CDR3 protein is CAIRRTTTSGMGNEQFF. As DNA, the CDR3 is TGTGCCATCAGGAGGACGACGACTAGCGGGATGGGTAATGAGCAGTTCTTC.

The genes are TRBV11-1 and TRBJ2-1; D is tentatively TRBD1 or TRBD2 (5 bases each). The CDR3 length is 18 residues. Trimming pared 0 bases from V and 1 base from J, leaving 16 bases between. Germline V lookup: CDR1 SGHAT, CDR2 FQDESV (reference sequence). CDR3 loop: CASSLASGRTVSYNEQFF. The CDR3 nucleotides read TGTGCCAGCAGCTTAGCCTCGGGGCGTACAGTATCCTACAATGAGCAGTTCTTC. Supplemented by reference TRBV11-1 and TRBJ2-1, the full variable domain reads EAEVAQSPRYKITEKSQAVAFWCDPISGHATLYWYRQILGQGPELLVQFQDESVVDDSQLPKDRFSAERLKGVDSTLKIQPAELGDSAMYLCASSLASGRTVSYNEQFFGPGTRLTVL.

Notes on this clone: Mismatch with germline at one junction end may stem from a read error. The chain couples TRBV7-9 to TRBJ2-7; 10 nucleotides match TRBD1. The CDR3 is made up of 17 amino acids. Germline CDR1 is SEHNR and CDR2 is FQNEAQ (reference sequence). Written as DNA, the CDR3 is TGCGCCAGCAGCCAAGTGACCGGGACAGGGGTCCCCTACGAGCAGTACTTC. This codes for CASSQVTGTGVPYEQYF. Filled out from reference TRBV7-9 and TRBJ2-7, the complete variable domain reads DTGVSQNPRHKITKRGQNVTFRCDPISEHNRLYWYRQTLGQGPEFLTYFQNEAQLEKSRLLSDRFSAERPKGSFSTLEIQRTEQGDSAMYLCASSQVTGTGVPYEQYFGPGTRLTVT.

CDR3 in amino acids: CASSLAGASFSDTQYF. The CDR3, as DNA: TGTGCCAGCAGTCTAGCGGGCGCATCGTTTTCCGATACGCAGTATTTT. The chain combines TRBV28 with TRBJ2-3, with 8 bases aligning to TRBD2. Germline CDR1 reads MDHEN; CDR2 reads SYDVKM. This CDR3 has 16 residues. Unmatched junction bases numbered 13, after V lost 5 bases and J lost 6 bases.

The V gene is TRBV27, the J gene TRBJ2-7; 8 bases are shared with TRBD1. J was trimmed by 3 bases and V by 6 bases; bases with no gene match: 10. CDR1 and CDR2 from the germline V gene are MNHEY and SMNVEV (reference sequence). This CDR3 contains 15 residues. The DNA for the CDR3 is TGTGCCAGCAGCCCCACCGGACAGGGATACTACGAGCAGTACTTC. It is translated as CASSPTGQGYYEQYF.

This chain links TRBV11-2 with TRBJ2-1, with D maybe TRBD2 (5 bases). The V end was cut by 1 base, the J end by 2 bases, with 15 bases between. CDR1 SGHAT and CDR2 FQNNGV come from the germline V gene. CDR3 length: 17 amino acids. This CDR3 is CASSLGSGPGPYNEQFF. Here the CDR3 DNA reads TGTGCCAGCAGCTTAGGGAGCGGTCCCGGTCCCTACAATGAGCAGTTCTTC.

This clone showed up many times. The V call is TRBV19, the J call TRBJ2-7; TRBD1 agrees at 8 bases. Trimming took 5 bases from V and 5 from J; bases not matched to a gene: 8. The CDR3 has 14 residues. From germline, CDR1 is LNHDA and CDR2 SQIVND (reference sequence). The DNA of the CDR3 is TGTGCCAGTAGTGCAAGGACAGGGTGGGACGAGCAGTACTTC. It yields the protein CASSARTGWDEQYF.

J is TRBJ2-7 and V is TRBV7-9; D remains ambiguous. This CDR3 comprises 13 residues. V lost 4 bases, J lost 3 bases, and 10 bases lay in between. CDR1 and CDR2 (germline): SEHNR, FQNEAQ (reference sequence). CDR3 nucleotide sequence: TGTGCCAGCAGCTCCCTCCTGATCTACGAGCAGTACTTC. This gives the protein CASSSLLIYEQYF.

The V call is TRBV28, the J call TRBJ1-1; no firm D call. Germline V gene sequence: CDR1 MDHEN, CDR2 SYDVKM. The CDR3 has 15 residues. Trimming shortened V by 2 bases and J by 0 bases, and 10 bases separated the two germline ends. In nucleotides, the CDR3 is TGTGCCAGCAGTTTAAGGCGTGGGATGAACACTGAAGCTTTCTTT. This gives the protein CASSLRRGMNTEAFF.

CDR3 nucleotides: TGTGCCATCAGTGAGGGACGATCTGGGTACGAGCAGTACTTC. Amino acids: CAISEGRSGYEQYF. The chain recombines TRBV10-3 with TRBJ2-7, with D uncertain. Trimming left V 2 bases short and J 4 bases short, with 12 bases between. The CDR3 length is 14 residues. Looked up from germline, CDR1 is ENHRY and CDR2 is SYGVKD.

The gene calls are TRBV29-1 and TRBJ2-1; the match to TRBD2 covers 12 bases. V dropped 6 bases and J dropped 9; count of bases not matched to a gene: 15. Germline V lookup: CDR1 SQVTM, CDR2 ANQGSEA. This CDR3 is built from 16 residues. This CDR3 reads CSVLQRASGRATEQFF. In DNA form, the CDR3 reads TGCAGCGTACTTCAACGGGCTAGCGGGAGGGCCACTGAGCAGTTCTTC.

The chain is built from TRBV29-1 and TRBJ2-2; D is possibly TRBD1 (5 bases). Trimming shortened V by 4 bases and J by 6 bases, and 9 bases separated the two germline ends. CDR3 length: 12 amino acids. Germline assignment: CDR1 SQVTM and CDR2 ANQGSEA. The CDR3 region has the DNA TGCAGCGTTGGGGCAGGGTCCGGGGAGCTGTTTTTT. Translating it yields CSVGAGSGELFF.

A single count supports this clone. V and J are TRBV14 and TRBJ2-7; D not resolved. Germline CDR1 SGHDN, CDR2 FVKESK. The CDR3 loop spans 12 amino acids. V was pared by 3 bases and J by 3 bases, with 6 bases between. In DNA, the CDR3 is TGTGCCAGCAGCCAGTCCAGCTACGAGCAGTACTTC. Translated: CASSQSSYEQYF.

This clone was recorded once. J is TRBJ1-2 and V is TRBV7-8, with a possible D match to TRBD1 (5 bases). With 5 bases removed from V and 4 bases from J, the gap between germline ends came to 14 bases. The CDR3 runs to 14 residues. Germline loops: CDR1 SGHVS, CDR2 FQNEAQ. The CDR3 sequence: CASSPYGTAYGYTF. CDR3 nucleotides: TGTGCCAGCAGCCCTTACGGGACGGCCTATGGCTACACCTTC. Full variable domain (rest looked up from reference TRBV7-8 and TRBJ1-2): GAGVSQSPRYKVAKRGQDVALRCDPISGHVSLFWYQQALGQGPEFLTYFQNEAQLDKSGLPSDRFFAERPEGSVSTLKIQRTQQEDSAVYLCASSPYGTAYGYTFGSGTRLTVV.

The CDR3: CASSLGTANEKLFF. The CDR3 DNA reads TGTGCCAGCAGTTTAGGGACAGCAAATGAAAAACTGTTTTTT. The chain joins TRBV28 to TRBJ1-4; 7 nucleotides agree with TRBD1. V was clipped by 2 bases and J by 5 bases; unmatched bases: 2. The CDR3 runs 14 residues. Germline assignment: CDR1 MDHEN and CDR2 SYDVKM.

V and J are TRBV4-1 and TRBJ2-1; 7 nucleotides agree with TRBD2. With V trimmed by 0 bases and J by 10 bases, 18 bases remained unmatched. The CDR3 is 18 amino acids. From germline, CDR1 is MGHRA and CDR2 YSYEKL. The CDR3 nucleotides are TGCGCCAGCAGCCAAGATCCTGCTAGCGGCTCCCTCGGAGGCGAGCAGTTCTTC. Encoded protein: CASSQDPASGSLGGEQFF.

The rearrangement links TRBV4-1 to TRBJ2-1, with a weak D call TRBD1 (5 bases). The germline V and J ends were trimmed by 0 bases and 2 bases, with 11 bases remaining between them. In germline, CDR1 is MGHRA, CDR2 YSYEKL. The CDR3 is 16 amino acids. The CDR3 here is CASSQDLGAAYNEQFF. In DNA, the CDR3 is TGCGCCAGCAGCCAAGATTTAGGGGCGGCCTACAATGAGCAGTTCTTC.

This chain joins TRBV29-1 and TRBJ2-5, with TRBD2 matching 7 bases. The J call may be wrong; the DNA end is better matched by TRBJ2-7. CDR3 length: 13 amino acids. Germline loops: CDR1 SQVTM, CDR2 ANQGSEA. The CDR3, as DNA: TGCAGCGTTACTAGCGACAGCTCCTACGAGCAGTACTTC. It yields the protein CSVTSDSSYEQYF.

This chain joins TRBV7-9 and TRBJ2-7; 11 bases match TRBD1. This CDR3 is built from 14 residues. Germline V lookup: CDR1 SEHNR, CDR2 FQNEAQ (reference sequence). The V segment lost 5 bases and the J segment 6 bases; nucleotides outside the gene matches: 6. DNA of the CDR3: TGTGCCAGCAGCCACCCGGGACAGGGGGTCGAGCAGTACTTC. It is translated as CASSHPGQGVEQYF.

The V gene is TRBV29-1, the J gene TRBJ1-1; 7 nucleotides match TRBD1. J lost 4 bases, V lost 7 bases, and 9 bases had no gene match. The germline CDR1 and CDR2 sequences are SQVTM and ANQGSEA. The CDR3 consists of 13 residues. In DNA form, the CDR3 reads TGCAGCGCCAGGGGGGCTCGGGGCACTGAAGCTTTCTTT. This encodes CSARGARGTEAFF.

V is TRBV14 and J is TRBJ2-7; D remains ambiguous. The V and J ends lost 1 base and 2 bases respectively, with 9 bases between them. The length of the CDR3 is 14 residues. Germline-derived CDR1 and CDR2 are SGHDN and FVKESK. DNA of the CDR3: TGTGCCAGCAGCCAAGGCTTCGGAGCCTACGAGCAGTACTTC. Its protein product is CASSQGFGAYEQYF. Variable domain in full (rest from reference TRBV14 and TRBJ2-7): EAGVTQFPSHSVIEKGQTVTLRCDPISGHDNLYWYRRVMGKEIKFLLHFVKESKQDESGMPNNRFLAERTGGTYSTLKVQPAELEDSGVYFCASSQGFGAYEQYFGPGTRLTVT.

As to this clone: Mismatch with germline at one junction end may stem from a read error. The chain combines TRBV29-1 with TRBJ2-1; 13 bases map to TRBD2. The germline V gene has CDR1 SQVTM and CDR2 ANQGSEA. The CDR3 extends over 17 amino acids. CDR3 DNA: TGCAGCGTGGAAGGACTAGCGGGAGTCAACTCCTACAATGAGCAGTTCTTC. Translated: CSVEGLAGVNSYNEQFF.

The CDR3 is CASSPDIQETQYF. The CDR3, as DNA: TGTGCCAGCTCACCGGACATACAAGAGACCCAGTACTTC. The rearrangement links TRBV18 to TRBJ2-5; D is possibly TRBD1 (5 bases). V lost 3 bases and J lost 2, with 7 bases in between. The CDR3 loop spans 13 amino acids. Germline V gene lookup returns CDR1 KGHSH and CDR2 LQKENI.

The chain joins TRBV2 to TRBJ2-5; perhaps TRBD2 as D (6 bases). The CDR3 consists of 13 residues. V was trimmed by 4 bases and J by 4 bases, leaving 10 bases between them. Germline loops: CDR1 SNHLY, CDR2 FYNNEI. The CDR3 region has the DNA TGTGCCAGCAGTGGGGGGGTTGGAGAGACCCAGTACTTC. Amino acids: CASSGGVGETQYF.

The chain has TRBV18 and TRBJ2-5; D is undetermined. Germline values: CDR1 KGHSH, CDR2 LQKENI. The CDR3 covers 10 residues. V lost 4 bases, J lost 3 bases, and 0 bases lay in between. The CDR3 is CASSQETQYF. CDR3 in DNA: TGTGCCAGCTCACAAGAGACCCAGTACTTC.

This chain joins TRBV2 and TRBJ1-5, with D hard to call. Per germline, CDR1 SNHLY and CDR2 FYNNEI. V lost 5 bases and J lost 0, with 17 bases in between. The CDR3 covers 17 residues. The CDR3 reads CASSFLPGDYSNQPQHF. Written as DNA, the CDR3 is TGTGCCAGCAGTTTCTTACCCGGGGATTATAGCAATCAGCCCCAGCATTTT.

This sequence joins TRBV9 and TRBJ2-1; maybe TRBD1 (5 bases). The germline V gene encodes CDR1 SGDLS and CDR2 YYNGEE. The CDR3 spans 13 residues. V was clipped by 4 bases and J by 5 bases, with 10 bases between them. For the CDR3, the DNA is TGTGCCAGCAGCCGCGACAGAGACAATGAGCAGTTCTTC. Amino acid sequence: CASSRDRDNEQFF.

The CDR3 is CASSLGTGYLPDEQFF. CDR3 in DNA: TGTGCCAGCAGTTTAGGGACGGGATACCTTCCGGATGAGCAGTTCTTC. The chain employs TRBV27 and TRBJ2-1, with D tentatively TRBD1 or TRBD2 (5 bases each). Germline V CDR1 and CDR2: MNHEY, SMNVEV (reference sequence). V lost 2 bases and J lost 8, with 19 bases in between. The CDR3 covers 16 residues.

The chain combines TRBV19 with TRBJ1-5, with D possibly TRBD1 on 5 matching bases. The CDR3 spans 13 residues. Germline lookup yields CDR1 LNHDA and CDR2 SQIVND (reference sequence). The V end was cut by 3 bases, the J end by 5 bases, with 8 bases between. The CDR3 loop reads CASSMGGYQPQHF. In DNA, the CDR3 is TGTGCCAGTAGTATGGGGGGATATCAGCCCCAGCATTTT.

This sequence joins TRBV6-5 and TRBJ2-1; either TRBD1 or TRBD2 may supply D (5 bases each). Trimming took 4 bases from V and 14 from J, leaving 21 bases between them. CDR3 length: 14 amino acids. Germline V gene lookup returns CDR1 MNHEY and CDR2 SVGAGI. The CDR3 spells CASSLVAGSELKFF. The CDR3 region has the DNA TGTGCCAGCAGTTTGGTGGCAGGGAGTGAATTAAAGTTCTTC.

The genes are TRBV10-3 and TRBJ2-1; D is undetermined. The CDR3 contains 13 residues. V gave up 3 bases and J gave up 8 bases, with 11 bases separating them. CDR1 and CDR2 (germline): ENHRY, SYGVKD. CDR3 amino acids: CAISDQSNDEQFF. CDR3 coding DNA: TGTGCCATCAGTGATCAGAGTAACGATGAGCAGTTCTTC.